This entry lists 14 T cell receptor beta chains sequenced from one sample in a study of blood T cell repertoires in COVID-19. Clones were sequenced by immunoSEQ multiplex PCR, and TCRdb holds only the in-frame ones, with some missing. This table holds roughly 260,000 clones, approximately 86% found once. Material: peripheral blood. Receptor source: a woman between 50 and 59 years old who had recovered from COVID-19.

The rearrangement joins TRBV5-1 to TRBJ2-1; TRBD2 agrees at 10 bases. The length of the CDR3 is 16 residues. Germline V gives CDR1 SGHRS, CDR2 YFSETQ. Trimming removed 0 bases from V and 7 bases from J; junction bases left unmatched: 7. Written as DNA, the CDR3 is TGCGCCAGCAGCTTGGATTTAGCGGGAGGACCGAATGAGCAGTTCTTC. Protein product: CASSLDLAGGPNEQFF.

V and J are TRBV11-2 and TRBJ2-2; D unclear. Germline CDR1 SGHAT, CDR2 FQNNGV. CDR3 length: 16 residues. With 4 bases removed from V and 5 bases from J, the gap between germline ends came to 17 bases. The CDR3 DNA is TGTGCCAGCAGCTCTGAGTCCGCCTCTAGGACCGGGGAGCTGTTTTTT. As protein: CASSSESASRTGELFF.

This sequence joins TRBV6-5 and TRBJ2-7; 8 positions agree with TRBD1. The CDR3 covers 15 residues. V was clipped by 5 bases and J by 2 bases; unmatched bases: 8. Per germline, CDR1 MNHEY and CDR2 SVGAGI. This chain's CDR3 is CASSPLDRVTYEQYF. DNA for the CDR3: TGTGCCAGCAGTCCCCTGGACAGGGTTACCTACGAGCAGTACTTC.

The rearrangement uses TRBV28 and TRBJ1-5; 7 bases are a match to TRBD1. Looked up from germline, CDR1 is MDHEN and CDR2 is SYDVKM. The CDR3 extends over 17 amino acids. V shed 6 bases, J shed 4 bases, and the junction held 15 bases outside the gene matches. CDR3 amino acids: CASSRPGQLIGNQPQHF. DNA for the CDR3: TGTGCCAGCAGCCGACCGGGACAGTTAATCGGGAATCAGCCCCAGCATTTT.

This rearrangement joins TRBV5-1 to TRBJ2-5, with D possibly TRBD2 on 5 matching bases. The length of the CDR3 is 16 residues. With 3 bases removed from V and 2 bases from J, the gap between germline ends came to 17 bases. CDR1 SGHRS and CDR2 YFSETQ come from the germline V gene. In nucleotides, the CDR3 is TGCGCCAGCAGCTATCCGGCGAGCGGAGCACAAGAGACCCAGTACTTC. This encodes CASSYPASGAQETQYF.

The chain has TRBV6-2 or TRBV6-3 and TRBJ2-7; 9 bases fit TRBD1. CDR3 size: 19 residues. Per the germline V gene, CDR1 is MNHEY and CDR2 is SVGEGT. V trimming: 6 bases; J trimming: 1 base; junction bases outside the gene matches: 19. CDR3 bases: TGTGCCAGCAGCCCTATGACCGATTCCGGGACAGGGATTTCCTACGAGCAGTACTTC. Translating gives CASSPMTDSGTGISYEQYF.

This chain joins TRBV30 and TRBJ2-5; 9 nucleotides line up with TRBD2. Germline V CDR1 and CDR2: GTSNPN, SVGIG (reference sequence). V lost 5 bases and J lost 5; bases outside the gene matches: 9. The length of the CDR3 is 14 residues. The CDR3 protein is CAWGTLAGWETQYF. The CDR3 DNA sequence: TGTGCCTGGGGGACGCTAGCGGGGTGGGAGACCCAGTACTTC.

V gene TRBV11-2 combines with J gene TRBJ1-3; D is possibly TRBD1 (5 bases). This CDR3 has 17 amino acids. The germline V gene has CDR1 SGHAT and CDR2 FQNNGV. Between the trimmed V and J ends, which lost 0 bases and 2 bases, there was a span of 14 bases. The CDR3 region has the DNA TGTGCCAGCAGCTTAGAGGGCCCTCGCAGGGCTGGAAACACCATATATTTT. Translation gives CASSLEGPRRAGNTIYF.

CDR3 bases: TGTGCCAGCAGTTCCAGGGCCTACACCGGGGAGCTGTTTTTT. This sequence encodes CASSSRAYTGELFF. The V call is TRBV14, the J call TRBJ2-2; TRBD1 is a possible D gene (5 bases). Germline V CDR1 and CDR2: SGHDN, FVKESK. This CDR3 is 14 amino acids long. V dropped 6 bases and J dropped 3 bases, with 11 bases sitting between them.

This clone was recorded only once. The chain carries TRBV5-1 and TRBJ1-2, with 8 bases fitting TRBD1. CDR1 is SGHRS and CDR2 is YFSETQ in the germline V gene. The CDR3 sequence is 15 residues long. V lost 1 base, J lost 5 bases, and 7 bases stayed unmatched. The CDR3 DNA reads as TGCGCCAGCAGCTTGTCCCGGGACAGGAATTATGGCTACACCTTC. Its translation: CASSLSRDRNYGYTF.

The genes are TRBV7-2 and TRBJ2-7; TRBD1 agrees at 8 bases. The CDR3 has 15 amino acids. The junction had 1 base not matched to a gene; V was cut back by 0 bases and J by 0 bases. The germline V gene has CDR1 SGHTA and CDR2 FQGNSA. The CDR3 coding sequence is TGTGCCAGCAGCTTAGCACAGGGGGTCTCCTACGAGCAGTACTTC. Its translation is CASSLAQGVSYEQYF.

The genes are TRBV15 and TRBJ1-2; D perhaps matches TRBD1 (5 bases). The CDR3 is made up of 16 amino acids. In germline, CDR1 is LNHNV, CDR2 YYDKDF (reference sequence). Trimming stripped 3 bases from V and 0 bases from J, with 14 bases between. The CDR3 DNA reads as TGTGCCACCAGCAGCCGACAGCCCATAGCTAACTATGGCTACACCTTC. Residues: CATSSRQPIANYGYTF.

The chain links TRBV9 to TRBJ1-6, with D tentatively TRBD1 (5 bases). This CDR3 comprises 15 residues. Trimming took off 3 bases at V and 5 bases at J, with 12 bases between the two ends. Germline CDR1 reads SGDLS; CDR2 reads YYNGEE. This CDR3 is CASSAGGIHNSPLHF. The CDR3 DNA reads TGTGCCAGCAGCGCCGGGGGGATTCATAATTCACCCCTCCACTTT.

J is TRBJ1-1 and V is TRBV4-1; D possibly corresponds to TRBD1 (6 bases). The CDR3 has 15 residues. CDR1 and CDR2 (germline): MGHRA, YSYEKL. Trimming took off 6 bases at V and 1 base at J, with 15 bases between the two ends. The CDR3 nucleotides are TGCGCCAGCAGTAATATGGGACACGGGAACACTGAAGCTTTCTTT. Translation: CASSNMGHGNTEAFF.